A selection of T cell receptor beta chains follows, all from one sample in a study of cytomegalovirus exposure and HLA in healthy donors. Sequencing used immunoSEQ multiplex PCR; TCRdb keeps in-frame clones, though not all of them. The data show about 150,000 clones, approximately 80% seen once. Specimen: PBMCs. Every receptor here comes from a man aged 25 to 45 in good health and CMV-seropositive. CDR3s include the opening cysteine and the closing phenylalanine or tryptophan. A D gene is named only where the DNA matches it firmly. Expanded clones get a size class; other rows say once, few or many, or leave the size out.

clone size	V gene	D gene	J gene	CDR3 protein	CDR3 DNA
NA	TRBV2	TRBD1	TRBJ1-3	CASRYETGPGNTIYF	TGTGCCAGCAGATACGAGACAGGGCCTGGAAACACCATATATTTT
NA	TRBV6-1	TRBD1	TRBJ1-2	CASSRGVGDSYGYTF	TGTGCCAGCAGTCGAGGAGTGGGGGACAGCTATGGCTACACCTTC
NA	TRBV2	NA	TRBJ2-7	CASSPVGGTPPYEQYF	TGTGCCAGCAGTCCCGTGGGGGGTACCCCGCCCTACGAGCAGTACTTC
once	TRBV4-2	NA	TRBJ1-1	CASKASAGNMNTEAFF	TGTGCCAGCAAGGCCTCCGCAGGAAACATGAACACTGAAGCTTTCTTT
NA	TRBV2	TRBD2	TRBJ2-3	CATGLARGTDTQYF	TGTGCCACAGGACTAGCCAGGGGCACAGATACGCAGTATTTT
few	TRBV4-3	NA	TRBJ2-3	CASSQDDRTTDTQYF	TGCGCCAGCAGCCAAGACGACAGGACAACAGATACGCAGTATTTT
NA	TRBV6-6	NA	TRBJ1-5	CASSYTDRNQPQHF	TGTGCCAGCAGCTACACCGACAGGAATCAGCCCCAGCATTTT
NA	TRBV6-5	TRBD1	TRBJ2-4	CASSTGQGKNIQYF	TGTGCCAGCAGTACCGGACAGGGCAAAAACATTCAGTACTTC
once	TRBV6-5	NA	TRBJ2-3	CASSLTGSITDTQYF	TGTGCCAGCAGTCTTACAGGGAGCATCACAGATACGCAGTATTTT
once	TRBV29-1	NA	TRBJ2-7	CSVESRAYEQYF	TGCAGCGTTGAAAGCCGGGCCTACGAGCAGTACTTC
few	TRBV6-1	TRBD1	TRBJ1-5	CASRTGQGNQPQHF	TGTGCCAGCAGGACCGGACAGGGAAATCAGCCCCAGCATTTT
few	TRBV2	NA	TRBJ2-7	CASSEGPAYEQYF	TGTGCCAGCAGTGAGGGGCCCGCCTACGAGCAGTACTTC
NA	TRBV28	TRBD1	TRBJ2-4	CASSLGQIQYF	TGTGCCAGCAGTTTGGGACAGATTCAGTACTTC
NA	TRBV27	NA	TRBJ1-6	CASSLSPSRGFYSPLHF	TGTGCCAGCAGTTTATCCCCCTCGCGCGGATTTTATTCACCCCTCCACTTT